The subject of this entry is one T cell receptor (beta chain). CDR1 is SGHRS and CDR2 is YFSETQ in the germline V gene. This CDR3 has 13 residues. The V gene lost 4 bases and the J gene lost 14 bases, with 21 bases spanning the gap. The study ran its PCR with 60 Vbeta and 13 Jbeta primers. Clones were sequenced by immunoSEQ multiplex PCR, and TCRdb holds only the in-frame ones, with some missing. Seen here are under 120,000 clones, 65% to 80% observed once, and the top ten hold roughly 5.6%. The data were obtained in a study of cytomegalovirus exposure and HLA in healthy donors. V is TRBV5-1 and J is TRBJ1-2, with D perhaps matching TRBD1 (5 bases). The TCR was taken from a female donor in good health and CMV-seropositive. Sequenced: PBMCs. Here the CDR3 reads CASSPQMGGTRTF. CDR3 sequence (DNA): TGCGCCAGCAGCCCCCAAATGGGCGGGACGCGAACCTTC.